This passage covers 10 T cell receptor beta chains from one sample sequenced in a study of cytomegalovirus exposure and HLA in healthy donors. Amplification used 60 Vbeta primers and 13 Jbeta primers. The protocol was immunoSEQ multiplex PCR, while the TCRdb copy is restricted to in-frame clones and leaves out a portion. The table includes about 87,000 clones, 79% detected once. Sequenced material: PBMCs. The receptors here all came from a woman between 35 and 50 years old in good health and CMV-seronegative.

As concerns this clone: At one end, the junction sequence differs from germline, possibly due to a read error. The rearrangement links TRBV7-8 to TRBJ1-5; D uncertain. Germline-derived CDR1 and CDR2 are SGHVS and FQNEAQ. The CDR3 extends over 12 amino acids. CDR3 amino acids: CASSLSTVPQNF. Written as DNA, the CDR3 is TGTGCCAGCAGCCTCTCAACAGTGCCCCAGAATTTT.

This sequence joins TRBV28 and TRBJ1-6; D possibly corresponds to TRBD1 (6 bases). CDR1 MDHEN and CDR2 SYDVKM come from the germline V gene. The V and J ends lost 6 bases and 10 bases respectively, with 16 bases between them. The CDR3 contains 14 residues. CDR3 bases: TGTGCCAGCAGCCTGGACAGAGGTGAGTCACCCCTCCACTTT. Protein product: CASSLDRGESPLHF.

The V and J genes are TRBV10-3 and TRBJ2-7; maybe TRBD1 (5 bases). Per germline, CDR1 ENHRY and CDR2 SYGVKD. V gave up 7 bases and J gave up 0 bases, with 10 bases separating them. This CDR3 spans 13 amino acids. The CDR3 loop reads CAITDTYSYEQYF. The DNA of the CDR3 is TGTGCCATCACGGACACCTACTCCTACGAGCAGTACTTC.

This clone was seen a single time. V usage is TRBV6-1 and J usage is TRBJ2-7; a possible D gene is TRBD2 (6 bases). CDR1 is MNHNS, CDR2 SASEGT, per germline. V was shortened by 0 bases and J by 2 bases, with 11 bases between the two germline ends. This CDR3 has 15 residues. In DNA form, the CDR3 reads TGTGCCAGCAGTGAAGCCGGGGGTGAAACCTACGAGCAGTACTTC. This codes for CASSEAGGETYEQYF.

The sample holds one count of this clone. The chain has TRBV29-1 and TRBJ2-7; tentative D call: TRBD2 (5 bases). Germline V CDR1 and CDR2: SQVTM, ANQGSEA. The CDR3 has 13 amino acids. Trimming removed 4 bases from V and 4 bases from J, with 14 bases in between. The CDR3 region has the DNA TGCAGCGTTGCGGGGTTAGGAGGATACGAGCAGTACTTC. Translating it yields CSVAGLGGYEQYF.

The chain has TRBV10-2 and TRBJ2-7; 9 bases agree with TRBD2. The length of the CDR3 is 15 residues. Losses at the gene ends were 6 bases for V and 0 bases for J; bases not matched to a gene: 6. Germline V CDR1 and CDR2: WSHSY, SAAADI. The CDR3 sequence is CASRGIAGASYEQYF. CDR3 DNA: TGCGCCAGCAGGGGTATAGCGGGGGCCTCCTACGAGCAGTACTTC.

This chain uses TRBV30 with TRBJ1-1; D ambiguous. V was trimmed by 0 bases and J by 7 bases, leaving 15 bases between them. Germline V gene sequence: CDR1 GTSNPN, CDR2 SVGIG (reference sequence). The CDR3 is 14 amino acids. CDR3 region: CAWSVRPLGDEAFF. The CDR3 nucleotides read TGTGCCTGGAGTGTACGCCCGTTGGGAGATGAAGCTTTCTTT. Looking up the rest from reference TRBV30 and TRBJ1-1 gives the full variable domain: SQTIHQWPATLVQPVGSPLSLECTVEGTSNPNLYWYRQAAGRGLQLLFYSVGIGQISSEVPQNLSASRPQDRQFILSSKKLLLSDSGFYLCAWSVRPLGDEAFFGQGTRLTVV.

This clone appeared a single time. The chain joins TRBV27 to TRBJ2-7, with TRBD2 identical over 13 bases. The CDR3 runs to 19 residues. Trimming removed 1 base from V and 3 bases from J; junction bases left unmatched: 12. CDR1 MNHEY and CDR2 SMNVEV come from the germline V gene (reference sequence). DNA of the CDR3: TGTGCCAGCAGTTTATTCCCCCGACTAGCGGGGGGTCCAAACTACGAGCAGTACTTC. Its protein product is CASSLFPRLAGGPNYEQYF.

The chain uses TRBV15 and TRBJ2-7; TRBD1 matches at 8 bases. With V trimmed by 3 bases and J by 0 bases, 7 bases remained unmatched. Germline lookup yields CDR1 LNHNV and CDR2 YYDKDF (reference sequence). The CDR3 is 16 amino acids. The CDR3 spells CATSSDGTGLSYEQYF. Here the CDR3 DNA reads TGTGCCACCAGCAGCGATGGGACAGGACTCTCCTACGAGCAGTACTTC.

V is TRBV5-1 and J is TRBJ2-2, with 13 positions matching TRBD2. V shed 2 bases, J shed 5 bases, and the junction held 9 bases outside the gene matches. The CDR3 is made up of 18 amino acids. Germline V lookup: CDR1 SGHRS, CDR2 YFSETQ. This CDR3 reads CASSFELAGGLSTGELFF. CDR3 bases: TGCGCCAGCAGCTTTGAACTAGCGGGGGGGCTTTCAACCGGGGAGCTGTTTTTT.